These T cell receptor beta chains were read from a single sample in a study of T-cell memory formation after mild COVID-19. TCRdb called the 5' RACE reads again in MiXCR, with one record for every CDR3 protein. The sample carries 550,000 to 600,000 distinct CDR3 sequences, around a sixth recorded once. Sequenced: PBMCs or a T cell subset sorted from them (not recorded which). These receptors were taken from an adult woman who had mild COVID-19 (a few samples of this study predate the infection). Cell type and time point are not known. The CDR3 runs from the conserved cysteine through the conserved F or W. D genes are given only for firm matches. Where a row states a size, it is once, few, many or the class of an expanded clone; other rows omit it.

V gene	J gene	clone size	D gene	CDR3 DNA	CDR3 protein
TRBV7-2	TRBJ2-7	NA	NA	TGTGCCAGCAGCTTAGGTCGGCAGGGATACGAGCAGTACTTC	CASSLGRQGYEQYF
TRBV5-1	TRBJ2-7	NA	NA	TGCGCCAGCAGCCTGACCTCTCACTACGAGCAGTACTTC	CASSLTSHYEQYF
TRBV20-1	TRBJ2-7	few	NA	TGCAGTGCTAGGACGCGGCCTCTCTGGGGCGAGCAGTACTTC	CSARTRPLWGEQYF
TRBV20-1	TRBJ1-1	NA	TRBD1	TGCAGTGCCATCAGGGGGCTCGAAGCGGGGTTGAGGTCCACTGAAGCTTTCTTT	CSAIRGLEAGLRSTEAFF
TRBV29-1	TRBJ2-7	few	TRBD1	TGCAGCGTTTTAGGGACAGGCTCCTACGAGCAGTACTTC	CSVLGTGSYEQYF
TRBV4-1	TRBJ1-2	few	TRBD1	TGCGCCAGCAGTCAAAAACAGGGGGCGGGTGGCTACACCTTC	CASSQKQGAGGYTF
TRBV11-3	TRBJ2-7	NA	TRBD2	TGTGCCAGCAGCTTGGCTTTTGGGACTAGCGGGATGTCGGAAGAGCAGTACTTC	CASSLAFGTSGMSEEQYF
TRBV4-1	TRBJ1-3	few	NA	TGCGCCAGCAGCCAAGAACGGACTGGAAACACCATATATTTT	CASSQERTGNTIYF
TRBV29-1	TRBJ2-5	NA	TRBD2	TGCAGCATCCTAGCGGAGGAGGCACCTTTTGGAGAGACCCAGTACTTC	CSILAEEAPFGETQYF
TRBV5-4	TRBJ2-3	few	TRBD2	TGTGCCAGCAGCAGCGTGGCGGGAGGGCCGGGGGATACGCAGTATTTT	CASSSVAGGPGDTQYF
TRBV30	TRBJ2-3	NA	TRBD1	TGTGCCTGGAGTCGGGACAGGGTTACGGATACGCAGTATTTT	CAWSRDRVTDTQYF
TRBV20-1	TRBJ2-7	few	NA	TGCAGTGCTACCCAGGGGATCGAGCAGTACTTC	CSATQGIEQYF
TRBV7-9	TRBJ1-5	NA	NA	TGTGCCAGCGGGGACGGTGTAAATCAGCCCCAGCATTTT	CASGDGVNQPQHF
TRBV10-3	TRBJ2-7	few	NA	TGTGCCATCAGTGAGTCGAGATTAGGGGGAGGTGAGCAGTACTTC	CAISESRLGGGEQYF